This T cell receptor (beta chain) derives from a study of CD8+CD57+ T cells in acquired aplastic anemia. Background on the study: The study obtained an average of about 3.1 ug of DNA from sorted CD4+ and CD8+ cells. Study observations and caveats: Almost 30 CD8+ CDR3 sequences occurred in both the patients and the controls.

Germline CDR1 is SGDLS and CDR2 is YYNGEE. The CDR3 covers 15 residues. The ends were cut back, 4 bases at V and 2 bases at J, with 12 bases in the middle. For CDR3 and TCR beta VDJ profiling, genomic DNA was the template used. TCRdb processed the reads anew with MiXCR; each CDR3 protein has one entry. The table has more than 150,000 distinct CDR3 sequences, roughly half seen once. Individuals selected for sequencing had exhibited CD8+CD57+ cell expansion on flow cytometry. Patients had not yet gotten any therapy when their blood was taken for sampling. This clonotype was seen a single time. Its antigen is not known.

The chain combines TRBV9 with TRBJ2-2; a possible D gene is TRBD2 (7 bases). The specimen was sorted CD4+, CD8+, or CD8+CD57+ T cells (not recorded which) from PBMCs. This TCR derives from a human donor with aplastic anemia. The CDR3 region is CASSPWGGNTGELFF. The CDR3 DNA reads TGTGCCAGCAGCCCGTGGGGGGGCAACACCGGGGAGCTGTTTTTT.